A single sample gave rise to the 29 T cell receptor beta chains below, sequenced in a study of blood T cell repertoires in COVID-19. Sequencing used immunoSEQ multiplex PCR; TCRdb keeps in-frame clones, though not all of them. Here the sample spans around 250,000 clones, around 81% being singletons. Sample: PBMCs or T cells enriched from blood (not recorded which). The receptors were gathered from a man aged 45-65 years who had recovered from COVID-19.

V and J are TRBV30 and TRBJ1-2, with 9 bases matching TRBD1. The CDR3 length is 14 residues. Germline CDR1 GTSNPN, CDR2 SVGIG (reference sequence). J gave up 8 bases and V 1 base, and 8 bases lay outside the gene matches. The CDR3 here is CAWSEGQGVGGYTF. For the CDR3, the DNA is TGTGCCTGGAGTGAGGGACAGGGAGTGGGGGGCTACACCTTC. The variable domain in full, with the rest retrieved from reference TRBV30 and TRBJ1-2, is SQTIHQWPATLVQPVGSPLSLECTVEGTSNPNLYWYRQAAGRGLQLLFYSVGIGQISSEVPQNLSASRPQDRQFILSSKKLLLSDSGFYLCAWSEGQGVGGYTFGSGTRLTVV.

The CDR3 nucleotides are TGTGCCAGTAGGTCGGGAGGGCTCTCTTCCTCGGGTGGAAACACCATATATTTT. Translation: CASRSGGLSSSGGNTIYF. V is TRBV19 and J is TRBJ1-3; D is unresolved. With 6 bases removed from V and 3 bases from J, the gap between germline ends came to 24 bases. Germline CDR1 and CDR2: LNHDA and SQIVND (reference sequence). This CDR3 comprises 18 residues. Together with reference TRBV19 and TRBJ1-3, the CDR3 gives the full variable domain: DGGITQSPKYLFRKEGQNVTLSCEQNLNHDAMYWYRQDPGQGLRLIYYSQIVNDFQKGDIAEGYSVSREKKESFPLTVTSAQKNPTAFYLCASRSGGLSSSGGNTIYFGEGSWLTVV.

This clone was detected only once. The chain combines TRBV29-1 with TRBJ1-1; D perhaps matches TRBD1 (5 bases). The CDR3 sequence is 12 residues long. The V end lost 8 bases, the J end lost 5 bases, and 15 bases lay between the germline ends. Germline V CDR1 and CDR2: SQVTM, ANQGSEA. The CDR3 DNA is TGCAGCTTCGGACACCCGAGAACTGAAGCTTTCTTT. Its protein product is CSFGHPRTEAFF.

The chain combines TRBV21-1 with TRBJ2-5; TRBD1 reflects the table's D call only, with no check against the DNA. TRBV21-1 is assigned pseudogene status. The CDR3 is made up of 13 amino acids. CDR3 bases: TGTGCCAGCACCAAAGGGCAGCAAGAGACCCAGTACTTC. It encodes CASTKGQQETQYF.

The rearrangement links TRBV7-6 to TRBJ2-2; D may be TRBD2 (7 bases). V was clipped by 4 bases and J by 0 bases, with 15 bases between them. CDR1 SGHVS and CDR2 FNYEAQ come from the germline V gene. The CDR3 consists of 17 residues. CDR3: CASSSQRGRANTGELFF. CDR3 sequence (DNA): TGTGCCAGCAGCTCCCAAAGGGGGAGGGCGAACACCGGGGAGCTGTTTTTT.

This chain connects TRBV2 to TRBJ2-1; 8 bases match TRBD1. With V trimmed by 1 base and J by 8 bases, 7 bases remained unmatched. CDR1 is SNHLY, CDR2 FYNNEI, per germline. CDR3 length: 15 residues. The CDR3 sequence is CASSEEDRVSDEQFF. The CDR3 DNA sequence: TGTGCCAGCAGTGAAGAGGACAGGGTTAGCGATGAGCAGTTCTTC.

This chain connects TRBV4-2 to TRBJ1-1; a possible D gene is TRBD1 (6 bases). Germline lookup yields CDR1 LGHNA and CDR2 YNFKEQ. The CDR3 spans 13 residues. The V and J ends lost 0 bases and 8 bases respectively, with 10 bases between them. The CDR3 is CASSQDWDIEAFF. The CDR3 DNA reads as TGTGCCAGCAGCCAAGATTGGGACATAGAAGCTTTCTTT.

The chain has TRBV28 and TRBJ1-5; 12 bases line up with TRBD1. The CDR3 is 18 residues long. Germline loops: CDR1 MDHEN, CDR2 SYDVKM. V was pared by 6 bases and J by 2 bases, with 11 bases of the junction left unmatched. The CDR3 reads CASRRDRGLWEGNQPQHF. In DNA form, the CDR3 reads TGTGCCAGCAGAAGGGACAGGGGGCTGTGGGAAGGCAATCAGCCCCAGCATTTT. The full variable domain, rest sourced from reference TRBV28 and TRBJ1-5, is DVKVTQSSRYLVKRTGEKVFLECVQDMDHENMFWYRQDPGLGLRLIYFSYDVKMKEKGDIPEGYSVSREKKERFSLILESASTNQTSMYLCASRRDRGLWEGNQPQHFGDGTRLSIL.

V is TRBV18 and J is TRBJ2-7, with 11 bases that match TRBD1. CDR3 length equals 14 residues. The germline V gene encodes CDR1 KGHSH and CDR2 LQKENI. V shed 3 bases and J 7 bases; nucleotides not matched to a gene: 5. Here the CDR3 reads CASSPGQGAREQYF. Written as DNA, the CDR3 is TGTGCCAGCTCACCCGGACAGGGGGCAAGGGAGCAGTACTTC.

This clone was observed many times. The V and J genes are TRBV11-3 and TRBJ2-2; 9 bases line up with TRBD1. J lost 2 bases, V lost 5 bases, and 9 bases had no gene match. This CDR3 region has 17 residues. CDR1 is SGHNT, CDR2 YENEEA, per germline. Written as DNA, the CDR3 is TGTGCCAGCAGCGACCGCGACAGGGGGGGAAACACCGGGGAGCTGTTTTTT. It is translated as CASSDRDRGGNTGELFF. Variable domain in full (rest from reference TRBV11-3 and TRBJ2-2): EAGVVQSPRYKIIEKKQPVAFWCNPISGHNTLYWYLQNLGQGPELLIRYENEEAVDDSQLPKDRFSAERLKGVDSTLKIQPAELGDSAVYLCASSDRDRGGNTGELFFGEGSRLTVL.

The genes are TRBV7-9 and TRBJ2-7, with TRBD2 matching 12 bases. V was pared by 1 base and J by 0 bases, with 4 bases of the junction left unmatched. Per germline, CDR1 SEHNR and CDR2 FQNEAQ (reference sequence). The CDR3 is 17 residues long. CDR3 protein: CASSLGLAGGPSYEQYF. Here the CDR3 DNA reads TGTGCCAGCAGCTTAGGTCTAGCGGGAGGGCCCTCCTACGAGCAGTACTTC.

The CDR3 is CAWSARTGGSRISNQPQHF. Here the CDR3 DNA reads TGTGCCTGGAGCGCCAGGACAGGGGGCTCTCGTATAAGCAATCAGCCCCAGCATTTT. V gene TRBV30 combines with J gene TRBJ1-5, with 11 bases matching TRBD1. With V trimmed by 3 bases and J by 1 base, 14 bases remained unmatched. The CDR3 extends over 19 amino acids. Germline assignment: CDR1 GTSNPN and CDR2 SVGIG (reference sequence). The full variable domain, rest sourced from reference TRBV30 and TRBJ1-5, is SQTIHQWPATLVQPVGSPLSLECTVEGTSNPNLYWYRQAAGRGLQLLFYSVGIGQISSEVPQNLSASRPQDRQFILSSKKLLLSDSGFYLCAWSARTGGSRISNQPQHFGDGTRLSIL.

In nucleotides, the CDR3 is TGTGCCAGCAGTGAATCGGGCAGGGGAAGAACTGAAGCTTTCTTT. It is translated as CASSESGRGRTEAFF. The V call is TRBV6-1, the J call TRBJ1-1; possible D gene TRBD1, 6 bases. CDR3 length equals 15 residues. Germline-derived CDR1 and CDR2 are MNHNS and SASEGT. V was clipped by 2 bases and J by 5 bases, with 15 bases between them.

The chain employs TRBV20-1 and TRBJ1-1; D gene uncertain. From germline, CDR1 is DFQATT and CDR2 SNEGSKA (reference sequence). V was clipped by 3 bases and J by 0 bases, with 8 bases between them. The CDR3 consists of 13 residues. CDR3 residues: CSASPELNTEAFF. Here the CDR3 DNA reads TGCAGTGCTAGTCCGGAGCTGAACACTGAAGCTTTCTTT.

V gene TRBV27 combines with J gene TRBJ1-1; TRBD1 matches at 7 bases. CDR1 and CDR2 from the germline V gene are MNHEY and SMNVEV (reference sequence). The CDR3 has 13 amino acids. With 5 bases clipped from V and 1 base from J, the junction kept 1 base outside the gene matches. The CDR3 coding sequence is TGTGCCAGCAGTAGACAGGGGAACACTGAAGCTTTCTTT. It specifies CASSRQGNTEAFF.

The J gene is TRBJ2-1, the V gene TRBV7-9, with TRBD1 matching over 7 bases. Germline-derived CDR1 and CDR2 are SEHNR and FQNEAQ (reference sequence). The CDR3 runs to 15 residues. J was trimmed by 5 bases and V by 5 bases; bases with no gene match: 9. CDR3 in amino acids: CASSNRGTVHNEQFF. CDR3 nucleotide sequence: TGTGCCAGCAGCAACCGAGGGACAGTCCACAATGAGCAGTTCTTC. The full variable domain, completed using reference TRBV7-9 and TRBJ2-1, is DTGVSQNPRHKITKRGQNVTFRCDPISEHNRLYWYRQTLGQGPEFLTYFQNEAQLEKSRLLSDRFSAERPKGSFSTLEIQRTEQGDSAMYLCASSNRGTVHNEQFFGPGTRLTVL.

The V call is TRBV4-1, the J call TRBJ1-5; 7 bases match TRBD1. Looked up from germline, CDR1 is MGHRA and CDR2 is YSYEKL. The CDR3 has 16 residues. J was trimmed by 1 base and V by 1 base; bases with no gene match: 4. The DNA of the CDR3 is TGCGCCAGCAGCCAAGGCCCACAGGGGAGCAATCAGCCCCAGCATTTT. It specifies CASSQGPQGSNQPQHF.

The J gene is TRBJ1-4, the V gene TRBV21-1; the table's D gene call, TRBD1, was not cross checked with the DNA. TRBV21-1 is a pseudogene locus. There are 19 residues in the CDR3. The CDR3 DNA reads as TGTGCCAGCAATCAAAACAGGGGTCAGAAGGACTGGCATAATGAAAAACTGTTTTTT. Translation gives CASNQNRGQKDWHNEKLFF.

The chain has TRBV6-1 and TRBJ1-2; D gene unclear. The V and J ends lost 1 base and 7 bases respectively, with 13 bases between them. Germline-derived CDR1 and CDR2 are MNHNS and SASEGT. This CDR3 has 14 residues. Written as DNA, the CDR3 is TGTGCCAGCAGTGAAGGAGTTGGCGCGGCTGGCTACACCTTC. Translation gives CASSEGVGAAGYTF.

This clone was detected a few times. The chain combines TRBV19 with TRBJ2-7; D uncertain. Trimming pared 5 bases from V and 3 bases from J, leaving 5 bases between. Germline assignment: CDR1 LNHDA and CDR2 SQIVND (reference sequence). The CDR3 loop spans 11 amino acids. CDR3: CASSSVYEQYF. CDR3 DNA sequence: TGTGCCAGTAGTTCAGTCTACGAGCAGTACTTC.

The genes are TRBV11-2 and TRBJ2-7; 7 bases map to TRBD2. The CDR3 consists of 15 residues. The trim removed 4 bases at V and 0 bases at J, leaving 6 bases unmatched. Germline V gene data show CDR1 as SGHAT and CDR2 as FQNNGV. The CDR3 here is CASSSSGVNSYEQYF. The CDR3 bases are TGTGCCAGCAGCTCCAGCGGGGTCAACTCCTACGAGCAGTACTTC.

The genes are TRBV4-2 and TRBJ2-7; D possibly corresponds to TRBD2 (6 bases). This CDR3 is 15 amino acids long. The V end was cut by 0 bases, the J end by 4 bases, with 13 bases between. Germline loops: CDR1 LGHNA, CDR2 YNFKEQ. The CDR3 coding sequence is TGTGCCAGCAGCCAAGATCAGCAGAGCGGGTACGAGCAGTACTTC. This encodes CASSQDQQSGYEQYF.

The chain is built from TRBV5-4 and TRBJ1-1; 11 bases map to TRBD1. V was clipped by 3 bases and J by 5 bases; unmatched bases: 3. This CDR3 contains 14 residues. Per germline, CDR1 SGHNT and CDR2 YYREEE (reference sequence). In DNA, the CDR3 is TGTGCCAGCAGCTCGGGACAGGGGGGAACTGAAGCTTTCTTT. This sequence encodes CASSSGQGGTEAFF.

The chain employs TRBV15 and TRBJ2-3; 10 bases fit TRBD2. V gave up 1 base and J gave up 5 bases; unmatched junction bases: 21. This CDR3 contains 21 residues. CDR1 and CDR2 (germline): LNHNV, YYDKDF (reference sequence). The CDR3 DNA reads TGTGCCACCAGCAGAGTCCCAAGGGCTAGCGGGGGAGGTGCGGGGTTAGATACGCAGTATTTT. It codes for CATSRVPRASGGGAGLDTQYF.

This sequence joins TRBV6-4 and TRBJ1-4; D ambiguous. Per germline, CDR1 MRHNA and CDR2 SNTAGT. The CDR3 length is 14 residues. The ends were cut back, 2 bases at V and 4 bases at J, with 8 bases in the middle. The CDR3 here is CASSDAVINEKLFF. The CDR3 bases are TGTGCCAGCAGTGACGCAGTAATTAATGAAAAACTGTTTTTT.

This clone occurred once. V usage is TRBV24-1 and J usage is TRBJ1-1, with D hard to call. Germline loops: CDR1 KGHDR, CDR2 SFDVKD. The CDR3 covers 13 residues. Trimming shortened V by 4 bases and J by 7 bases, and 12 bases separated the two germline ends. The CDR3 DNA reads TGTGCCACCAGTGACCCAGAGGGCCGTGAAGCTTTCTTT. This sequence encodes CATSDPEGREAFF.

The J gene is TRBJ1-5, the V gene TRBV30; D gene uncertain. V was pared by 4 bases and J by 7 bases, with 20 bases between. CDR1 and CDR2 from the germline V gene are GTSNPN and SVGIG (reference sequence). The CDR3 totals 15 residues. The CDR3 nucleotides read TGTGCCTGGACCAGATACGGGGAAGGTAGGCAGCCCCAGCATTTT. Translated, it gives CAWTRYGEGRQPQHF.

CDR3 loop: CASSQAQNYGYTF. CDR3 nucleotides: TGTGCCAGCAGCCAAGCACAGAACTATGGCTACACCTTC. This rearrangement joins TRBV3-1 (or the pseudogene TRBV3-2) to TRBJ1-2; no clear D gene. This CDR3 contains 13 residues. Germline V gives CDR1 LGHDT, CDR2 YNNKEL (reference sequence). The germline V and J ends were trimmed by 1 base and 2 bases, with 5 bases remaining between them.

The chain carries TRBV5-5 and TRBJ2-5, with D hard to call. Trimming removed 0 bases from V and 4 bases from J, with 7 bases in between. This CDR3 contains 13 residues. Germline assignment: CDR1 SGHKS and CDR2 YYEKEE (reference sequence). The CDR3 DNA is TGTGCCAGCAGCTTGGCCGGGTTAGAGACCCAGTACTTC. Translation: CASSLAGLETQYF.